Sequencing of this TCR beta chain was carried out in a study of shared clonotypes between healthy human individuals. Details on this clone: Antigen unknown. Relative to the germline gene, one junction end is altered; a read error may explain this.

The study's findings and limits: The expectation was that sequencing depth would affect clonotype sharing among donors.

Clones were read by immunoSEQ multiplex PCR, and TCRdb kept only the in-frame ones, dropping some. The data hold 650,000 to 750,000 clones, with around 72% observed a single time. CDR1 and CDR2 from the germline V gene are MGHRA and YSYEKL. This CDR3 spans 11 amino acids. The sample taken for sequencing was memory CD4+ T cells sorted from blood. Stated subset: CD45RA-negative fraction. The TCR was taken from a woman in her 30s in good health. The chain couples TRBV4-1 to TRBJ2-7; D might be TRBD2 (6 bases). For the CDR3, the DNA is TGCGCCAGCAGCCCCTCACGGGAGAGAGTCTTC. Residues: CASSPSRERVF.